These T cell receptor beta chains were read from a single sample in a study of cytomegalovirus exposure and HLA in healthy donors. Data came from immunoSEQ multiplex PCR; TCRdb stores just in-frame clones and leaves some out. The sample carries 190,000 or so clones, about 80% recorded once. Sample: PBMCs. All receptors come from a boy aged 5-17 years in good health and CMV-seronegative. Both conserved end residues are part of each CDR3. D genes are given only for firm matches. Some rows have no size entry. The others give once, few or many, or a class for an expanded clone.

J gene,V gene,clone size,D gene,CDR3 DNA,CDR3 protein
TRBJ2-7,TRBV15,-,TRBD1,TGTGCCACCAGCAGGAGGACAGGGGAAAAAGTCTACGAGCAGTACTTC,CATSRRTGEKVYEQYF
TRBJ1-3,TRBV6-1,-,-,TGTGCTCAGCAGGGGTTTGAGGGGGAAACCATATATTTT,CAQQGFEGETIYF
TRBJ2-7,TRBV5-4,-,-,TGTGCCAGCAGCTCCGACTCATACGAGCAGTACTTC,CASSSDSYEQYF
TRBJ1-5,TRBV19,-,TRBD1,TGTGCCACTCGGACAGGCAACCAGCCCCAGCATTTT,CATRTGNQPQHF
TRBJ1-2,TRBV11-2,-,-,TGTGCCACCGGGGGACCTTCGCGGGCGCGGATGGATGGCTACACCTTC,CATGGPSRARMDGYTF
TRBJ2-1,TRBV13,-,TRBD1,TGTGCCAGCAGCCACGCTTCCACAGGGGGCGCCAAGAATGAGCAGTTCTTC,CASSHASTGGAKNEQFF
TRBJ1-1,TRBV5-4,-,-,TGTGCCAGCAGCTTGGGTGAGGGCCGGAACACTGAAGCTTTCTTT,CASSLGEGRNTEAFF
TRBJ1-3,TRBV2,-,-,TGTGCCAGCAGTGAAGACAGGGTTGGAAACACCATATATTTT,CASSEDRVGNTIYF
TRBJ2-5,TRBV6-1,once,-,TGTGCCAGCAGGACCGCGGGCGGGGAGACCCAGTACTTC,CASRTAGGETQYF
TRBJ2-7,TRBV10-3,-,-,TGTGCCATCAGTGAGTCAGGACAATCATACGAGCAGTACTTC,CAISESGQSYEQYF
TRBJ2-1,TRBV5-1,-,TRBD1,TGCGCCAGCAGCTCCTACCGGGACAGGACTTACAATGAGCAGTTCTTC,CASSSYRDRTYNEQFF
TRBJ1-5,TRBV5-1,-,TRBD1,TGCGCCAGCAGCTTTGGACAGGGCAATCAGCCCCAGCATTTT,CASSFGQGNQPQHF
TRBJ1-6,TRBV5-4,-,TRBD1,TGTGCCAGCAGCCCGGGACAGGCCAGCTCCTATAATTCACCCCTCCACTTT,CASSPGQASSYNSPLHF
TRBJ1-1,TRBV5-8,-,-,TGTGCCAGCAGCTCACACAGGGTTCTTGCCACTGAAGCTTTCTTT,CASSSHRVLATEAFF
TRBJ2-1,TRBV6-5,few,-,TGTGCCAGCACTCCTCGGGTGGTTCCTTACAATGAGCAGTTCTTC,CASTPRVVPYNEQFF
TRBJ2-7,TRBV7-9,-,-,TGTGCCAGCAGTCCACAGGGTCTGGCCTACGAGCAGTACTTC,CASSPQGLAYEQYF
TRBJ2-1,TRBV13,few,TRBD1,TGTGCCAGCAGCCCGAGACAGGGGACAAGCTCCTACAATGAGCAGTTCTTC,CASSPRQGTSSYNEQFF
TRBJ1-2,TRBV7-9,few,TRBD1,TGTGCCAGCAGCCCTTTCCTGGACAGGGTCGGCGGCTACACCTTC,CASSPFLDRVGGYTF
TRBJ1-3,TRBV21-1,-,-,TGTGCCAGCAGCTCAAGGACAGGGGACGGAAACACCATATATTTT,CASSSRTGDGNTIYF
TRBJ2-7,TRBV7-2,-,-,TGTGCCAGCAGCTTAGTAGCCGTGAGCTCCTACGAGCAGTACTTC,CASSLVAVSSYEQYF
TRBJ2-7,TRBV5-4,-,-,TGTGCCAGCAGCTTCCCAGGGGCGGAGTACGAGCAGTACTTC,CASSFPGAEYEQYF
TRBJ2-7,TRBV19,once,TRBD2,TGTGCCAGTAGTATCACCGGGACTAGCTACGAGCAGTACTTC,CASSITGTSYEQYF
TRBJ1-5,TRBV30,-,-,TGTGCCTGGAGTCAAGCGGCCATTAATCAGCCCCAGCATTTT,CAWSQAAINQPQHF
TRBJ1-2,TRBV2,-,-,TGTGCCAGCAGTGGGGAAAGGGAGAGAGGCTACACCTTC,CASSGERERGYTF
TRBJ1-1,TRBV7-9,-,-,TGTGCCAGCAGCTGGAACAGGGAACTGAACACTGAAGCTTTCTTT,CASSWNRELNTEAFF
TRBJ1-2,TRBV6-6,-,-,TGTGCCAGCAGTTACTCGATCCAGCGAACCTTCTATGGCTACACCTTC,CASSYSIQRTFYGYTF
TRBJ1-3,TRBV10-3,-,TRBD1,TGTGCCATCAGGCTGACAGGGACTGGAAACACCATATATTTT,CAIRLTGTGNTIYF
TRBJ2-1,TRBV7-6,-,TRBD2,TGTGCCAGCAGCGAAAGACCGGGAGGAGGCAATGAGCAGTTCTTC,CASSERPGGGNEQFF
TRBJ2-5,TRBV6-5,once,-,TGTGCCAGCAGTTACAATGGGGCCGAGACCCAGTACTTC,CASSYNGAETQYF
TRBJ1-1,TRBV7-6,-,TRBD1,TGTGCCAGCAGCTTAGGTGGGACAGGTGAAGCTTTCTTT,CASSLGGTGEAFF
TRBJ2-7,TRBV7-6,-,-,TGTGCCAGCAGCCTAAATTTCCCCGTTCAGGGGCTTGGAGAGCAGTACTTC,CASSLNFPVQGLGEQYF
TRBJ1-2,TRBV6-5,-,TRBD1,TGTGCCAGCAGTTACGCCGGGACAGGGAGCGATGGCTACACCTTC,CASSYAGTGSDGYTF
TRBJ1-6,TRBV7-6,-,TRBD1,TGTGCCAGCAGCTTAGCGCTAGGGGACAGGGGTTCACCCCTCCACTTT,CASSLALGDRGSPLHF
TRBJ2-5,TRBV5-5,-,-,TGTGCCAGCAGCTTGTTGTGGGGGCGAGAGACCCAGTACTTC,CASSLLWGRETQYF
TRBJ1-1,TRBV6-1,-,-,TGTGCCAGCAGTGATGCGGGGGCTGTGAACACTGAAGCTTTCTTT,CASSDAGAVNTEAFF
TRBJ1-4,TRBV29-1,-,-,TGCAGCGCCCGGAGAGATGAAAAACTGTTTTTT,CSARRDEKLFF
TRBJ1-4,TRBV9,-,TRBD1,TGTGCCAGCAGCGTATCGACAGGGGGTCTGGAAAAACTGTTTTTT,CASSVSTGGLEKLFF
TRBJ2-7,TRBV13,-,-,TGTGCCAGCAGCTCAAGCCTCTCCTACGAGCAGTACTTC,CASSSSLSYEQYF
TRBJ1-1,TRBV19,once,-,TGTGCCAGTAGTATTATGGGGGGGTCGAGCACTGAAGCTTTCTTT,CASSIMGGSSTEAFF
TRBJ1-5,TRBV19,few,TRBD1,TGTGCCAGTACTCCTGCCGGGACAGGGTGGCAGCCCCAGCATTTT,CASTPAGTGWQPQHF
TRBJ2-7,TRBV4-1,once,TRBD1,TGCGCCAGCAGCCGCGGACAGGGCTACGAGCAGTACTTC,CASSRGQGYEQYF
TRBJ1-4,TRBV2,-,-,TGTGCCAGCAGTGGACCAGGGGCGGGAACTAATGAAAAACTGTTTTTT,CASSGPGAGTNEKLFF
TRBJ1-4,TRBV19,-,-,TGTGCCAGTAGTGCCCGGACAGCGGCAACTAATGAAAAACTGTTTTTT,CASSARTAATNEKLFF
TRBJ1-2,TRBV6-5,-,-,TGTGCCAGCAGTGAGCATTTGCGAGATTACGGCTACACCTTC,CASSEHLRDYGYTF
TRBJ1-2,TRBV4-1,-,TRBD1,TGCGCCAGCAGCCCACAGGGGGTTGGCTACACCTTC,CASSPQGVGYTF
TRBJ1-1,TRBV7-2,-,-,TGTGCCAGCAGCTTACAGGGGTCCCGGATGAACACTGAAGCTTTCTTT,CASSLQGSRMNTEAFF
TRBJ1-2,TRBV7-8,few,-,TGTGCCAGCAGCTTAAGGAGCTCGAACTATGGCTACACCTTC,CASSLRSSNYGYTF
TRBJ1-2,TRBV19,-,TRBD1,TGTGCCAGTAGTATCGGAGGGGGCCCTAATGGCTACACCTTC,CASSIGGGPNGYTF
TRBJ1-1,TRBV18,few,-,TGTGCCAGCTCACCTCAACGGGGAGGGGTGAACACTGAAGCTTTCTTT,CASSPQRGGVNTEAFF
TRBJ1-3,TRBV30,-,-,TGTGCCTGGAGTGTACGGAAGGGGCGAGGTGGAAACACCATATATTTT,CAWSVRKGRGGNTIYF
TRBJ1-1,TRBV2,-,-,TGTGCCAGCAGTGGGGGCAGAACGAACACTGAAGCTTTCTTT,CASSGGRTNTEAFF